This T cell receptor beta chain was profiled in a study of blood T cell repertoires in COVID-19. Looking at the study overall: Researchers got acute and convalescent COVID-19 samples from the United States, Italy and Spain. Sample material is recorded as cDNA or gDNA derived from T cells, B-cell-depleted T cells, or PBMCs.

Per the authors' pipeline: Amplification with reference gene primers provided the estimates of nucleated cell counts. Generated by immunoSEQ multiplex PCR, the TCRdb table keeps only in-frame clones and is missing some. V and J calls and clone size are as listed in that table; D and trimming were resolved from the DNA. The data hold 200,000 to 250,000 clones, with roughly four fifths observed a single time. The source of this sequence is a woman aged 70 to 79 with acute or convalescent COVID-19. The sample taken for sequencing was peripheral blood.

Written as DNA, the CDR3 is TGTGCCAGCAGCTCCCAAGGAGGGCAAGAGACCCAGTACTTC. Residues: CASSSQGGQETQYF. The gene calls are TRBV7-2 and TRBJ2-5; D is possibly TRBD2 (6 bases). The CDR3 has 14 amino acids. Trimming shortened V by 4 bases and J by 2 bases, and 11 bases separated the two germline ends. Germline loops: CDR1 SGHTA, CDR2 FQGNSA.